This T cell receptor (beta chain) emerged from a study of OX40 agonist ivuxolimab in advanced cancers. The table came from immunoSEQ multiplex PCR; TCRdb's copy has only in-frame clones and leaves some out. The sample has roughly 40,000 clones; roughly four fifths are singletons. Germline CDR1 and CDR2: MNHNY and SVGAGI (reference sequence). Deletions cut 0 bases from V and 1 base from J, with 10 bases between. This CDR3 region has 16 residues. Here the sequenced sample was CD4+ or CD8+ T cells sorted from blood, taken in a trial of the OX40 agonist ivuxolimab. This clonotype originated in an adult with an advanced solid tumor such as melanoma, head and neck, liver or kidney cancer. The chain joins TRBV6-6 to TRBJ1-3; the D gene is possibly TRBD1 (5 bases). CDR3 region: CASSYSQGGSGNTIYF. In DNA form, the CDR3 reads TGTGCCAGCAGTTACTCCCAGGGTGGGTCTGGAAACACCATATATTTT.